One sample yielded the 17 T cell receptor beta chains listed below, sequenced in a study of blood T cell repertoires in COVID-19 (TCRdb year 2020). Libraries were made using the immunoSEQ multiplex PCR assay. TCRdb's version of the immuneACCESS table is confined to in-frame rearrangements and falls short of the full clone set. An unresolved V gene accounts for under half of the shortfall where checked; the remainder is of unknown origin. For this sample the table gives around 100,000 clones, of which 70% to 90% were detected only once. The leading ten clones occupy roughly 12% of the sample. The sample was peripheral blood. Receptors originate from a man aged 45 to 65 with active or convalescent COVID-19.

This clone was seen a single time. The CDR3 spells CASSPTGSVNEQYF. The CDR3 DNA reads TGTGCCAGCTCACCGACGGGAAGCGTAAACGAGCAGTACTTC. The chain employs TRBV18 and TRBJ2-7, with D tentatively TRBD2 (5 bases). This CDR3 is 14 amino acids long. Trimming removed 3 bases from V and 5 bases from J, with 14 bases in between. The germline V gene has CDR1 KGHSH and CDR2 LQKENI.

V usage is TRBV19 and J usage is TRBJ1-1; 7 bases match TRBD1. CDR1 is LNHDA and CDR2 is SQIVND in the germline V gene (reference sequence). CDR3 size: 16 residues. V lost 6 bases, J lost 0 bases, and 10 bases stayed unmatched. CDR3 protein: CASRRQGLNMNTEAFF. CDR3 DNA: TGTGCCAGTAGACGACAGGGCTTGAACATGAACACTGAAGCTTTCTTT.

This clone was seen a single time. The chain uses TRBV7-2 and TRBJ2-7; 9 bases align to TRBD2. Germline V CDR1 and CDR2: SGHTA, FQGNSA. The CDR3 contains 14 residues. V lost 5 bases, J lost 3 bases, and 5 bases stayed unmatched. In DNA form, the CDR3 reads TGTGCCAGCAGCATCGGACTAGCGAGCTACGAGCAGTACTTC. Protein sequence: CASSIGLASYEQYF. Filled out from reference TRBV7-2 and TRBJ2-7, the complete variable domain reads GAGVSQSPSNKVTEKGKDVELRCDPISGHTALYWYRQSLGQGLEFLIYFQGNSAPDKSGLPSDRFSAERTGGSVSTLTIQRTQQEDSAVYLCASSIGLASYEQYFGPGTRLTVT.

The genes are TRBV30 and TRBJ1-1, with D possibly matching TRBD1 (6 bases). The CDR3 totals 14 residues. Germline assignment: CDR1 GTSNPN and CDR2 SVGIG (reference sequence). V was shortened by 2 bases and J by 1 base, with 11 bases between the two germline ends. The CDR3 here is CAWSPGQRNTEAFF. CDR3 bases: TGTGCCTGGAGTCCTGGACAGCGGAACACTGAAGCTTTCTTT.

The rearrangement joins TRBV10-1 to TRBJ2-2; 9 nucleotides agree with TRBD1. CDR1 is WNHNN and CDR2 is SYGVQD in the germline V gene (reference sequence). The CDR3 has 14 amino acids. The V and J ends lost 7 bases and 5 bases, in that order; junction bases with no gene match: 5. DNA for the CDR3: TGCGCCAGCACCTGGGACAGGGTGACCGGGGAGCTGTTTTTT. Encoded protein: CASTWDRVTGELFF.

The chain has TRBV5-4 and TRBJ1-6; 9 bases are shared with TRBD1. V was pared by 4 bases and J by 10 bases, with 9 bases of the junction left unmatched. The CDR3 sequence is 15 residues long. Per the germline V gene, CDR1 is SGHNT and CDR2 is YYREEE (reference sequence). CDR3: CASSTNRGLGSPLHF. The CDR3 DNA reads as TGTGCCAGCAGCACCAACAGGGGGCTAGGGTCACCCCTCCACTTT.

V and J are TRBV12-3 or TRBV12-4 and TRBJ2-1, with D possibly TRBD1 on 6 matching bases. There are 13 residues in the CDR3. Trimming pared 3 bases from V and 5 bases from J, leaving 8 bases between. The DNA of the CDR3 is TGTGCCAGCAGTTTGGACAGTGACAATGAGCAGTTCTTC. This translates into CASSLDSDNEQFF.

This chain joins TRBV10-3 and TRBJ2-7; 8 bases map to TRBD1. This CDR3 spans 16 amino acids. Germline assignment: CDR1 ENHRY and CDR2 SYGVKD. The V segment lost 0 bases and the J segment 5 bases; nucleotides outside the gene matches: 9. CDR3: CAISESKNRGRDEQYF. The CDR3 DNA reads TGTGCCATCAGTGAGTCGAAGAACAGGGGGAGAGACGAGCAGTACTTC.

The chain has TRBV6-5 and TRBJ2-5; 8 nucleotides align to TRBD1. CDR1 is MNHEY, CDR2 SVGAGI, per germline. CDR3 length equals 16 residues. V gave up 1 base and J gave up 1 base; unmatched junction bases: 5. The CDR3 coding sequence is TGTGCCAGCAGTTACTTGGGGACAGGCCTCCAAGAGACCCAGTACTTC. Translation: CASSYLGTGLQETQYF.

A single count supports this clone. The J gene is TRBJ1-2, the V gene TRBV24-1; TRBD1 might be the D (5 bases). The CDR3 is 14 amino acids. V gave up 7 bases and J gave up 5 bases, with 16 bases separating them. In germline, CDR1 is KGHDR, CDR2 SFDVKD. The chain's CDR3 is CATSVGGDAYGYTF. CDR3 bases: TGTGCCACCAGCGTGGGCGGGGACGCTTATGGCTACACCTTC.

This chain links TRBV6-5 with TRBJ1-4; TRBD1 aligns across 7 bases. There are 15 residues in the CDR3. V lost 6 bases, J lost 9 bases, and 13 bases stayed unmatched. CDR1 and CDR2 (germline): MNHEY, SVGAGI. CDR3 amino acids: CASRFHRGRNQKLFF. DNA of the CDR3: TGTGCCAGCAGGTTCCACAGGGGAAGAAATCAAAAACTGTTTTTT.

The chain joins TRBV21-1 to TRBJ1-2; the D call TRBD1 from the table was never checked on the DNA. TRBV21-1 corresponds to a pseudogene. The CDR3 sequence is 16 residues long. The DNA of the CDR3 is TGTGCCAGCAGGTTTGGTTCCGGACAGGGAAGGAGTGGCTACACCTTC. Residues: CASRFGSGQGRSGYTF.

The chain couples TRBV21-1 to TRBJ1-5; the table's D call, TRBD1, has no DNA check behind it. TRBV21-1 represents a pseudogene. The CDR3 consists of 17 residues. CDR3 amino acids: CASSSGPTGGHGQPQHF. The CDR3 coding sequence is TGTGCCAGCAGCAGTGGTCCGACAGGGGGGCATGGTCAGCCCCAGCATTTT.

The genes are TRBV7-9 and TRBJ2-3; 7 nucleotides line up with TRBD1. The CDR3 spans 14 residues. The germline V gene encodes CDR1 SEHNR and CDR2 FQNEAQ (reference sequence). V dropped 6 bases and J dropped 5; count of bases not matched to a gene: 8. The CDR3 coding sequence is TGTGCCAGCAGACGTACAGGGGCTCGAGATACGCAGTATTTT. It is translated as CASRRTGARDTQYF.

The rearrangement uses TRBV11-1 and TRBJ2-1; TRBD2 matches at 9 bases. Trimming removed 2 bases from V and 3 bases from J; junction bases left unmatched: 2. Per the germline V gene, CDR1 is SGHAT and CDR2 is FQDESV (reference sequence). The CDR3 covers 15 residues. CDR3 sequence (DNA): TGTGCCAGCAGCTTAAAGACTAGCGGCTACAATGAGCAGTTCTTC. This codes for CASSLKTSGYNEQFF.

The chain couples TRBV24-1 to TRBJ1-5; D is possibly TRBD1 (6 bases). CDR3 size: 15 residues. The germline V gene has CDR1 KGHDR and CDR2 SFDVKD. V shed 5 bases and J shed 1 base, with 11 bases lying between them. The CDR3 region has the DNA TGTGCCACCAGTGGTGTGGGGGCAAGCAATCAGCCCCAGCATTTT. Translated, it gives CATSGVGASNQPQHF.

This sequence joins TRBV10-2 and TRBJ2-3; 8 bases map to TRBD1. The CDR3 spans 15 residues. Trimming cost V 8 bases and J 2 bases; bases outside gene matches: 9. Germline V gives CDR1 WSHSY, CDR2 SAAADI. In nucleotides, the CDR3 is TGCGCCAGCGGACAGGGTCTTTCCTACACAGATACGCAGTATTTT. Encoded protein: CASGQGLSYTDTQYF.